This record covers a single TCR beta chain. The sample comes from a study of blood T cell repertoires in COVID-19. Profiling relied on immunoSEQ multiplex PCR, and the TCRdb table lists in-frame clones only, not all of them. The table has over 300,000 clones, more than 75% seen once. Sample: PBMCs or T cells enriched from blood (not recorded which). The sequence was obtained from a woman between 18 and 30 years old who had recovered from COVID-19.

The CDR3 region is CASRGPGDSGYTF. CDR3 coding DNA: TGTGCCAGCCGGGGTCCCGGAGATTCTGGCTACACCTTC. The chain combines TRBV19 with TRBJ1-2; no reliable D call. The germline CDR1 and CDR2 sequences are LNHDA and SQIVND (reference sequence). The V end was cut by 9 bases, the J end by 7 bases, with 18 bases between. The CDR3 spans 13 residues.